Below, one TCR beta chain is given with its context. Its target is not known. CDR3 length equals 15 residues. Losses at the gene ends were 2 bases for V and 7 bases for J; bases not matched to a gene: 7. Germline values: CDR1 KGHSH, CDR2 LQKENI. Terminally differentiated effector memory CD45RA+ cells were excluded from the naive CD8 cells, which were CD45RO-negative and positively selected for CCR7. The sample comes from a study of shared clonotypes between healthy human individuals. Points from the study as a whole: Among non-shared clonotypes, generation probabilities were lower than among those shared by all four donors.

Sequenced by immunoSEQ multiplex PCR; TCRdb stores in-frame clones only, minus some. The table shows a few million clones, with just over 90% occurring only once. The V call is TRBV18, the J call TRBJ2-2; 7 bases match TRBD2. The clonotype was recovered from a man between 18 and 29 years old in good health. Some clones in this sample may be carry-over from other donors' samples. The sample comprised naive CD8+ T cells from PBMCs. The CDR3 DNA reads as TGTGCCAGCTCACCAAGGGAGGGAAGAGTCGGGGAGCTGTTTTTT. Translation: CASSPREGRVGELFF.